This T cell receptor beta chain was found in a study of blood T cell repertoires in COVID-19. Study background: Samples taken during acute and convalescent COVID-19 were collected in the United States, Italy and Spain. Sample material is recorded as cDNA or gDNA derived from T cells, B-cell-depleted T cells, or PBMCs.

Germline V gene data show CDR1 as ENHRY and CDR2 as SYGVKD. This CDR3 region has 15 residues. The V segment lost 5 bases and the J segment 5 bases; nucleotides outside the gene matches: 8. Per the authors' pipeline: For nucleated cells, counts were estimated from reference gene primer amplification. Measured with immunoSEQ multiplex PCR; TCRdb has only the in-frame clones, and not every one. The V and J calls and clone size were taken over from that table, and D and trimming were inferred from the DNA. The sample shows roughly 250,000 clones, over 75% of them seen only once. The V and J genes are TRBV10-3 and TRBJ1-2, with 10 bases identical to TRBD1. This clonotype originated in a human donor in a cohort sampled during active COVID-19. The sequenced material came from peripheral blood. CDR3 sequence: CAISFGQGEPYGYTF. DNA for the CDR3: TGTGCCATCAGTTTCGGACAGGGGGAACCTTATGGCTACACCTTC.